This paragraph reports one TCR beta chain. The data belong to a study of blood T cell repertoires in COVID-19. Researchers sorted participants into cohorts using their self-reported clinical history. Using immunoSEQ multiplex PCR, the repertoire was profiled, and TCRdb retains in-frame clones only, with some absent. The sample includes fewer than 350,000 clones, around 85% seen only once; the top ten take about 2.7%. Trimming removed 5 bases from V and 5 bases from J, with 23 bases in between. CDR1 and CDR2 (germline): SNHLY, FYNNEI. This CDR3 is 17 amino acids long. The sequencing input was PBMCs or T cells enriched from blood (not recorded which). The chain has TRBV2 and TRBJ2-3; a weak D match, TRBD1 (6 bases). This receptor was taken from a woman between 45 and 60 years old who had recovered from COVID-19. The CDR3 here is CASSIRFVGTNKDTQYF. The CDR3 nucleotides are TGTGCCAGCAGTATAAGATTCGTGGGGACAAACAAAGATACGCAGTATTTT.